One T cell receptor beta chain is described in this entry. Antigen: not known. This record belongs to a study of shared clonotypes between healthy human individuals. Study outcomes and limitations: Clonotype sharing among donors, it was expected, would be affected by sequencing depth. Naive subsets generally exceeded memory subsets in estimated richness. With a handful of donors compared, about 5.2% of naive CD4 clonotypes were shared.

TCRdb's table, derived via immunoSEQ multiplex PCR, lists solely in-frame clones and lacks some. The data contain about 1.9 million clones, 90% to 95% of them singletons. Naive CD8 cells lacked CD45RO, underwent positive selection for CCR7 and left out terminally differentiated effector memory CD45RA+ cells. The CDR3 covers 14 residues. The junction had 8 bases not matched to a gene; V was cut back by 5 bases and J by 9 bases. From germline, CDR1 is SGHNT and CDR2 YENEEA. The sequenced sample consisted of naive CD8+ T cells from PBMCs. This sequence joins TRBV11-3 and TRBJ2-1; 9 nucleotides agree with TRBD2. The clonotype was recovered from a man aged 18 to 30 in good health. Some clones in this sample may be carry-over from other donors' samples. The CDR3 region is CASSPAGGSSEQFF. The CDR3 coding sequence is TGTGCCAGCAGCCCAGCGGGGGGCTCATCTGAGCAGTTCTTC.